One and the same sample provided the 7 T cell receptor beta chains below, sequenced in a study of tumor-infiltrating lymphocytes in primary liver carcinoma. RNA isolated from unsorted whole blood supplied the blood RNA, with germline DNA also extracted. Total RNA amounting to 500 ng was the source from which TCR beta cDNA was made with a constant-region primer. Three-round nested multiplex PCR performed with slightly modified ARM-PCR produced the TCR beta libraries. Both of the initial two PCR rounds ran for 10 cycles and employed TRBV1-TRBV30 forward primers alongside a C-beta reverse primer. MiXCR, run by TCRdb on the multiplex PCR reads, gives a single entry per CDR3 protein. Of under 200,000 distinct CDR3 sequences detected, less than 65% appear once; the ten largest clones hold approximately 6.6%. Source material: peripheral blood. Receptors originate from a woman aged 55-75 years with primary liver carcinoma and hepatitis B virus infection.

This clonotype was recorded a few times. Being one base from a much bigger clone, this may be a read error. The rearrangement joins TRBV30 to TRBJ2-1; the D gene is possibly TRBD2 (5 bases). This CDR3 comprises 11 residues. CDR1 and CDR2 (germline): GTSNPN, SVGIG (reference sequence). CDR3 protein: CARSRENEQFF. As DNA, the CDR3 is TGTGCAAGAAGTCGGGAAAATGAGCAGTTCTTC.

As to this clonotype: Because the CDR3 is missing its conserved closing phenylalanine or tryptophan, this is likely a read error. The genes are TRBV4-1 and TRBJ2-2; D ambiguous. The ends were cut back, 7 bases at V and 1 base at J, with 19 bases in the middle. CDR3 length: 17 amino acids. The germline V gene encodes CDR1 MGHRA and CDR2 YSYEKL. CDR3 sequence: CASTLRPGNGNTGELFS. As DNA, the CDR3 is TGCGCCAGCACCCTACGACCCGGAAATGGGAACACCGGGGAGCTGTTTTCT.

This clonotype was counted a single time. The chain employs TRBV6-1 and TRBJ2-4, with 9 positions matching TRBD2. CDR3 length: 19 residues. V shed 1 base and J 7 bases; nucleotides not matched to a gene: 17. Germline V gives CDR1 MNHNS, CDR2 SASEGT. This chain's CDR3 is CASSEEASGRTSADNIQYF. In DNA, the CDR3 is TGTGCCAGCAGTGAAGAAGCAAGCGGGAGGACTAGCGCCGATAACATTCAGTACTTC.

Note on this clonotype: Germline is not matched at one junction end, which may reflect a read error. The chain recombines TRBV11-2 with TRBJ2-1, with D unclear. Looked up from germline, CDR1 is SGHAT and CDR2 is FQNNGV. The CDR3 has 15 residues. CDR3 coding DNA: TGTGTCAGCAGCTTAGGTAGGGTGGCGGCCAATGAGCAGTTCTTC. Translation: CVSSLGRVAANEQFF.

A word on this clonotype: Lacking the conserved final phenylalanine or tryptophan, this CDR3 likely reflects a read error. The chain combines TRBV11-2 with TRBJ1-1, with 10 bases that match TRBD1. Germline V lookup: CDR1 SGHAT, CDR2 FQNNGV. There are 17 residues in the CDR3. Trimming took 3 bases from V and 1 from J; bases not matched to a gene: 8. CDR3 sequence: CASSLRQGAIPNTEAFV. For the CDR3, the DNA is TGTGCCAGCAGCTTGCGACAGGGGGCGATCCCGAACACTGAAGCTTTCGTT.

This clonotype has only a few counts. The chain links TRBV10-3 to TRBJ1-6, with D tentatively TRBD1 (5 bases). Looked up from germline, CDR1 is ENHRY and CDR2 is SYGVKD. CDR3 length: 14 amino acids. Trimming removed 4 bases at V and 6 bases at J, with 10 bases between. Written as DNA, the CDR3 is TGTGCCATCAGTGGAGGGGACTTTAATTCACCCCTCCACTTT. As protein: CAISGGDFNSPLHF.

For this clonotype: This could be a read error, since a much larger clone is one nucleotide away. V usage is TRBV5-5 and J usage is TRBJ2-3, with D perhaps matching TRBD2 (5 bases). In germline, CDR1 is SGHKS, CDR2 YYEKEE (reference sequence). CDR3 size: 13 residues. CDR3 DNA sequence: TGTGCCTGCAGTCTGGAGGCCACAGATACGCAGTATTTT. This codes for CACSLEATDTQYF.